Below, 20 T cell receptor beta chains from the same sample are listed, as sequenced in a study of blood T cell repertoires in COVID-19. TCRdb keeps only in-frame clones here, not all; method: immunoSEQ multiplex PCR. The profile covers under 400,000 clones, with more than 70% appearing a single time and under 2% taken by the ten largest. Sequenced input: peripheral blood. The origin of the receptors is a woman aged 25 to 39 with COVID-19, enrolled during active disease.

J is TRBJ1-6 and V is TRBV3-1 (or the pseudogene TRBV3-2); D is uncertain. Germline CDR1 LGHDT, CDR2 YNNKEL (reference sequence). V lost 1 base to trimming and J lost 9 bases, with 13 bases between them. The CDR3 has 15 residues. The CDR3 spells CASSQVRTGGSPLHF. The DNA of the CDR3 is TGTGCCAGCAGCCAAGTAAGGACGGGAGGTTCACCCCTCCACTTT.

V is TRBV2 and J is TRBJ2-7; D is undetermined. The CDR3 totals 15 residues. Germline V gene sequence: CDR1 SNHLY, CDR2 FYNNEI. V was pared by 7 bases and J by 0 bases, with 16 bases between. The CDR3 loop reads CASKGGIKSSYEQYF. The CDR3 DNA is TGTGCCAGCAAAGGCGGAATCAAAAGCTCCTACGAGCAGTACTTC.

V gene TRBV5-1 combines with J gene TRBJ2-1; D is unclear. Germline CDR1 is SGHRS and CDR2 is YFSETQ. The CDR3 sequence is 14 residues long. V was pared by 4 bases and J by 10 bases, with 18 bases between. The CDR3 DNA is TGCGCCAGCAGCCTCGGAGACTTTGCCGGGGAGCAGTTCTTC. Encoded protein: CASSLGDFAGEQFF.

The rearrangement links TRBV28 to TRBJ1-4; D is ambiguous. The CDR3 sequence is 14 residues long. CDR1 MDHEN and CDR2 SYDVKM come from the germline V gene. Trimming took off 3 bases at V and 6 bases at J, with 11 bases between the two ends. For the CDR3, the DNA is TGTGCCAGCAGTTTGGCCAGGTCCGATGAAAAACTGTTTTTT. Protein: CASSLARSDEKLFF. The variable domain in full, with the rest retrieved from reference TRBV28 and TRBJ1-4, is DVKVTQSSRYLVKRTGEKVFLECVQDMDHENMFWYRQDPGLGLRLIYFSYDVKMKEKGDIPEGYSVSREKKERFSLILESASTNQTSMYLCASSLARSDEKLFFGSGTQLSVL.

The V call is TRBV5-4, the J call TRBJ2-3; 14 nucleotides line up with TRBD2. The CDR3 loop spans 20 amino acids. Germline values: CDR1 SGHNT, CDR2 YYREEE (reference sequence). V shed 0 bases, J shed 0 bases, and the junction held 9 bases outside the gene matches. CDR3 residues: CASSLGLAGGFLSSTDTQYF. CDR3 sequence (DNA): TGTGCCAGCAGCTTGGGACTAGCGGGGGGGTTCCTCTCTAGCACAGATACGCAGTATTTT.

The rearrangement uses TRBV29-1 and TRBJ2-7, with 7 nucleotides matching TRBD1. The CDR3 is 13 residues long. Unmatched junction bases numbered 9, after V lost 4 bases and J lost 6 bases. Germline V CDR1 and CDR2: SQVTM, ANQGSEA. The CDR3 DNA reads TGCAGCGTTGTTGTCGGGACAGCTATCGAGCAGTACTTC. Translating it yields CSVVVGTAIEQYF.

The rearrangement uses TRBV30 and TRBJ2-5; 8 nucleotides match TRBD2. Per the germline V gene, CDR1 is GTSNPN and CDR2 is SVGIG (reference sequence). This CDR3 comprises 14 residues. Trimming at V came to 1 base and at J to 3 bases, leaving 4 bases not matched to a gene. Here the CDR3 DNA reads TGTGCCTGGAGTGATACAGCGGGGGAAGAGACCCAGTACTTC. Translation: CAWSDTAGEETQYF.

The CDR3 nucleotides read TGTGCCTGGAGTAGGGGCGGTTCTGGGGCCAACGTCCTGACTTTC. This sequence encodes CAWSRGGSGANVLTF. The chain links TRBV30 to TRBJ2-6, with D possibly being TRBD1 (5 bases). V was trimmed by 2 bases and J by 1 base, leaving 9 bases between them. Germline CDR1 reads GTSNPN; CDR2 reads SVGIG (reference sequence). The CDR3 is 15 amino acids.

The V gene is TRBV27, the J gene TRBJ2-2; TRBD2 matches at 7 bases. Germline CDR1 is MNHEY and CDR2 is SMNVEV (reference sequence). V lost 1 base and J lost 4; bases outside the gene matches: 6. There are 16 residues in the CDR3. CDR3 DNA: TGTGCCAGCAGTTTATATACTGGGAGGGGCACCGGGGAGCTGTTTTTT. Protein product: CASSLYTGRGTGELFF.

The J gene is TRBJ2-2, the V gene TRBV3-1 (or the pseudogene TRBV3-2), with 11 bases identical to TRBD2. CDR3 length equals 16 residues. Per germline, CDR1 LGHDT and CDR2 YNNKEL (reference sequence). J was trimmed by 5 bases and V by 2 bases; bases with no gene match: 4. The CDR3 spells CASSQTSGGGTGELFF. CDR3 in DNA: TGTGCCAGCAGCCAAACTAGCGGGGGTGGGACCGGGGAGCTGTTTTTT.

The chain joins TRBV10-3 to TRBJ2-5; 13 nucleotides agree with TRBD2. V shed 3 bases and J 4 bases; nucleotides not matched to a gene: 5. The CDR3 spans 16 residues. CDR1 ENHRY and CDR2 SYGVKD come from the germline V gene. As DNA, the CDR3 is TGTGCCATCAGTGAAGGACTAGCGGGGGACGGAGAGACCCAGTACTTC. It translates to CAISEGLAGDGETQYF.

For the CDR3, the DNA is TGCAGCGTTTGGGGGCCAACCGGGGAGCTGTTTTTT. Residues: CSVWGPTGELFF. The gene calls are TRBV29-1 and TRBJ2-2; D might be TRBD1 (6 bases). V shed 5 bases and J shed 5 bases, with 9 bases lying between them. The CDR3 is made up of 12 amino acids. Germline CDR1 is SQVTM and CDR2 is ANQGSEA.

The chain recombines TRBV19 with TRBJ1-1, with 7 bases aligning to TRBD1. In germline, CDR1 is LNHDA, CDR2 SQIVND (reference sequence). V dropped 5 bases and J dropped 5; count of bases not matched to a gene: 5. This CDR3 has 13 residues. The CDR3 loop is CASSFTGATEAFF. CDR3 bases: TGTGCCAGTAGTTTCACAGGGGCTACTGAAGCTTTCTTT.

The genes are TRBV7-9 and TRBJ1-3; 9 bases fit TRBD1. V lost 5 bases and J lost 0; bases outside the gene matches: 8. CDR1 and CDR2 (germline): SEHNR, FQNEAQ (reference sequence). The CDR3 consists of 17 residues. The CDR3 region has the DNA TGTGCCAGCAGCGAGAACCGGGACAGGGTCTCTGGAAACACCATATATTTT. Translating it yields CASSENRDRVSGNTIYF.

The chain combines TRBV2 with TRBJ1-4; D is perhaps TRBD1 (5 bases). The germline V and J ends were trimmed by 5 bases and 8 bases, with 9 bases remaining between them. The CDR3 spans 12 residues. Germline V gene sequence: CDR1 SNHLY, CDR2 FYNNEI. This CDR3 is CASSLDTEKLFF. The CDR3 DNA sequence: TGTGCCAGCAGTCTGGACACCGAAAAACTGTTTTTT. The whole variable domain, remainder taken from reference TRBV2 and TRBJ1-4, is EPEVTQTPSHQVTQMGQEVILRCVPISNHLYFYWYRQILGQKVEFLVSFYNNEISEKSEIFDDQFSVERPDGSNFTLKIRSTKLEDSAMYFCASSLDTEKLFFGSGTQLSVL.

The rearrangement links TRBV5-5 to TRBJ1-5; TRBD1 is a possible D gene (6 bases). CDR1 SGHKS and CDR2 YYEKEE come from the germline V gene (reference sequence). Trimming cost V 2 bases and J 11 bases, with 14 bases left between them. This CDR3 contains 13 residues. CDR3: CASSFKDRMAQHF. The CDR3 coding sequence is TGTGCCAGCAGCTTTAAGGACAGAATGGCCCAGCATTTT.

V gene TRBV7-6 combines with J gene TRBJ2-2; tentatively, D is TRBD1 (5 bases). The germline V gene has CDR1 SGHVS and CDR2 FNYEAQ. With 5 bases removed from V and 4 bases from J, the gap between germline ends came to 14 bases. CDR3 size: 15 residues. CDR3 amino acids: CASSPGPSATGELFF. As DNA, the CDR3 is TGTGCCAGCAGCCCAGGGCCATCTGCCACCGGGGAGCTGTTTTTT.

This chain joins TRBV28 and TRBJ1-4, with 7 nucleotides matching TRBD1. CDR1 and CDR2 from the germline V gene are MDHEN and SYDVKM. The CDR3 has 15 amino acids. V lost 5 bases and J lost 1; bases outside the gene matches: 4. The CDR3, as DNA: TGTGCCAGCAGTCCAAGGGGGCGAACTAATGAAAAACTGTTTTTT. This codes for CASSPRGRTNEKLFF.

This clone is a singleton in its sample. This sequence joins TRBV30 and TRBJ1-2; weak D call: TRBD1 (5 bases). From germline, CDR1 is GTSNPN and CDR2 SVGIG (reference sequence). Trimming stripped 2 bases from V and 3 bases from J, with 10 bases between. There are 13 residues in the CDR3. CDR3 residues: CAWSQGMDYGYTF. The CDR3 DNA reads TGTGCCTGGAGTCAGGGTATGGACTATGGCTACACCTTC.

This chain connects TRBV9 to TRBJ1-2, with 8 bases that match TRBD1. V shed 4 bases, J shed 4 bases, and the junction held 3 bases outside the gene matches. The CDR3 is made up of 13 amino acids. Germline values: CDR1 SGDLS, CDR2 YYNGEE. The CDR3, as DNA: TGTGCCAGCAGCCCAGGGGGCGGCTATGGCTACACCTTC. Translating it yields CASSPGGGYGYTF.